This T cell receptor beta chain is drawn from a study of T cell responses to AZD1222 COVID-19 vaccine. Study as a whole: Analyses pooled second doses at about 4 or about 12 weeks. Study-level results: No repertoire was sampled before or during the peak T cell response, only after it. At 160-218 and 743-854, vaccine-associated CD4 TCRs were dominant, and they spanned spike.

Of note for this clone: The antigen is unknown.

The CDR3 is 16 amino acids. V was shortened by 6 bases and J by 0 bases, with 15 bases between the two germline ends. Germline V gene sequence: CDR1 WSHSY, CDR2 SAAADI. Sequencing used immunoSEQ multiplex PCR; TCRdb keeps in-frame clones, though not all of them. In the table there are 150,000 or so clones, around 94% of which are singletons. This specimen consisted of peripheral blood, obtained on day 0 of AZD1222 vaccination. The origin of this receptor is an adult in good health. V usage is TRBV10-2 and J usage is TRBJ1-3; no reliable D call. This CDR3 reads CASSDWELNSGNTIYF. The CDR3 DNA reads TGCGCCAGCAGCGATTGGGAACTCAACTCTGGAAACACCATATATTTT.